The clone carrying this T cell receptor beta chain was recorded a few times. The antigen remains undetermined. This specimen comes from a study of T-cell memory formation after mild COVID-19. For the study at large: The TCR clusters were mostly specific to one donor. The study, taken as a whole, reports: Certain responding clones were present in pre-infection memory, suggesting participation of cross-reactive memory.

Germline lookup yields CDR1 KGHDR and CDR2 SFDVKD. The CDR3 runs 16 residues. TCRdb redid the calling of the 5' RACE reads with MiXCR, one entry per CDR3 protein. The profile shows 150,000 to 200,000 distinct CDR3 sequences, 9.5% to 13% of them singletons. Specimen: PBMCs or a T cell subset sorted from them (not recorded which). The clonotype was recovered from a man between 18 and 35 years old who had mild COVID-19 (a few samples of this study predate the infection). Cell type and time point are not known. J is TRBJ2-2 and V is TRBV24-1; 10 positions match TRBD2. CDR3 region: CDYGASGSTNTGELFF. Written as DNA, the CDR3 is TGTGACTACGGGGCTAGCGGGAGTACGAACACCGGGGAGCTGTTTTTT.